Listed below are T cell receptor beta chains from one sample, sequenced in a study of control samples from healthy donors and cancer patients. Data came from immunoSEQ multiplex PCR; TCRdb stores just in-frame clones and leaves some out. The data hold roughly 92,000 clones, with around 87% observed a single time. Sequenced sample: blood. The source of these receptors is a woman aged 45 to 65 in good health. The CDR3 runs from the conserved cysteine through the conserved F or W. A D gene is named only where the DNA matches it firmly. Expanded clones get a size class; other rows say once, few or many, or leave the size out.

v_gene	d_gene	abundance	j_gene	CDR3nt	CDR3aa
TRBV12-5	TRBD2	-	TRBJ2-1	TGTGCTAGTGGTTTGTTCCGTCCCTATATCCTAGCGGGGGCCAGCAATGAGCAGTTCTTC	CASGLFRPYILAGASNEQFF
TRBV20-1	-	-	TRBJ2-1	TGCAGTGCTAGTGGGCCCGGGTTAGGCAATGAGCAGTTCTTC	CSASGPGLGNEQFF
TRBV7-8	-	-	TRBJ2-3	TGTGCCAGCAGCAACCGGGACCTATTATCCACAGATACGCAGTATTTT	CASSNRDLLSTDTQYF
TRBV7-2	TRBD1	-	TRBJ1-3	TGTGCCAGCAGCTTAGCTGGGACAGGGGCCACCATATATTTT	CASSLAGTGATIYF
TRBV6-1	-	-	TRBJ2-7	TGTGCCAGCAGTGAACCAGGGGCAAAGGGGGAGCAGTACTTC	CASSEPGAKGEQYF
TRBV6-5	TRBD1	-	TRBJ1-6	TGTGCCAGCAGTTACTCAAGACAGGGGAGGGATTCACCCCTCCACTTT	CASSYSRQGRDSPLHF
TRBV7-2	-	-	TRBJ2-1	TGTGCCAGCAGCTTAGTAGGCCGGAATGACAATGAGCAGTTCTTC	CASSLVGRNDNEQFF
TRBV6-5	TRBD1	-	TRBJ1-1	TGTGCCAGCAGTTACTCGAGGACAGGGAACACTGAAGCTTTCTTT	CASSYSRTGNTEAFF
TRBV18	TRBD1	-	TRBJ2-7	TGTGCCAGCTCACCTACGGACAGGCCAAGGACCTCCTACGAGCAGTACTTC	CASSPTDRPRTSYEQYF
TRBV18	-	-	TRBJ2-5	TGTGCCAGCTCACCAGTCAGGGAAGGTCGGACCCAGTACTTC	CASSPVREGRTQYF
TRBV29-1	-	-	TRBJ1-1	TGCAGCGCCTCACAATGGGACACTGAAGCTTTCTTT	CSASQWDTEAFF
TRBV5-1	TRBD2	-	TRBJ2-1	TGCGCCAGCAGCTTGAGTGCCGGGAGGGCAGCGTACAATGAGCAGTTCTTC	CASSLSAGRAAYNEQFF
TRBV6-4	-	-	TRBJ1-1	TGTGCCAGCAGTCTGGACCCGAACACTGAAGCTTTCTTT	CASSLDPNTEAFF
TRBV28	-	-	TRBJ1-2	TGTGCCAGCAGTAGTGGACCGGCCTTCTATGGCTACACCTTC	CASSSGPAFYGYTF
TRBV4-3	TRBD1	-	TRBJ1-1	TGCGCCAGCAGCCAAGTGTCCACCAGGGGGGCGGGCACTGAAGCTTTCTTT	CASSQVSTRGAGTEAFF
TRBV19	TRBD1	-	TRBJ2-1	TGTGCCAGTAGCATGGGACAGACACCTATTAATGAGCAGTTCTTC	CASSMGQTPINEQFF
TRBV5-1	-	-	TRBJ1-6	TGCGCCAGCAGCTTGAGCCCCGGGATCGGAAATTCACCCCTCCACTTT	CASSLSPGIGNSPLHF
TRBV19	TRBD1	-	TRBJ2-7	TGTGCCAGTAGTAGTCCGGGACAGGGGAGCTACGAGCAGTACTTC	CASSSPGQGSYEQYF
TRBV14	TRBD2	-	TRBJ2-4	TGTGCCAGCAGCCAAGATACGGGAGGCATTCAGTACTTC	CASSQDTGGIQYF
TRBV6-6	-	-	TRBJ1-5	TGTGCCAGCAGCATTACCTTGGGGACTGGCAATCAGCCCCAGCATTTT	CASSITLGTGNQPQHF
TRBV11-2	-	-	TRBJ2-6	TGTGCCAGCAGCTTCAGGGGCTCTGGGGCCAACGTCCTGACTTTC	CASSFRGSGANVLTF
TRBV27	-	-	TRBJ1-6	TGTGCCAGCAGTCTCAGGGGCCAAGGGGGTAATTCACCCCTCCACTTT	CASSLRGQGGNSPLHF
TRBV27	-	-	TRBJ1-1	TGTGCCAGCAGTCTTCAGGGGAGAACTGAAGCTTTCTTT	CASSLQGRTEAFF
TRBV9	-	-	TRBJ1-2	TGTGCCAGCAGCGTAGGGGCAGGGGATTTTGGCTACACCTTC	CASSVGAGDFGYTF
TRBV7-9	TRBD2	-	TRBJ2-7	TGTGCCAGCAGCCTAGGACTAGCGGGAGCCTCCGAGCAGTACTTC	CASSLGLAGASEQYF
TRBV19	-	-	TRBJ1-2	TGTGCCAGTAGCAAGGGGACACACACTGATCTTAACTATGGCTACACCTTC	CASSKGTHTDLNYGYTF
TRBV27	TRBD2	-	TRBJ2-1	TGTGCCAGCACTGGGACTAGCGGGAGTTCGTACAATGAGCAGTTCTTC	CASTGTSGSSYNEQFF
TRBV10-3	-	-	TRBJ1-1	TGTGCCATCAGTCGGGGGGAGGGGACTGAAGCTTTCTTT	CAISRGEGTEAFF
TRBV18	TRBD2	-	TRBJ2-3	TGTGCCAGCTCCCTAGCGGGAGGAGCAGATACGCAGTATTTT	CASSLAGGADTQYF
TRBV6-2/TRBV6-3	-	-	TRBJ2-7	TGTGCCAGCAGTTACCGGAGGGACGAGCAGTACTTC	CASSYRRDEQYF
TRBV4-2	-	-	TRBJ1-3	TGTGCCAGCAGCCCACTGGGGACTGGAAACACCATATATTTT	CASSPLGTGNTIYF
TRBV5-5	TRBD2	-	TRBJ2-3	TGTGCCAGCACGGGACTAGCGGGATTCACAGATACGCAGTATTTT	CASTGLAGFTDTQYF
TRBV29-1	-	-	TRBJ1-3	TGCAGCGTTGAGAGTGGACTCTCTGGAAACACCATATATTTT	CSVESGLSGNTIYF
TRBV9	-	once	TRBJ2-2	TGTGCCAGCAACCATCTGGGAGGCTTGAACACCGGGGAGCTGTTTTTT	CASNHLGGLNTGELFF
TRBV7-2	-	-	TRBJ1-3	TGTGCCAGCAGCCCCCGGGGGTCTGGAAACACCATATATTTT	CASSPRGSGNTIYF
TRBV7-6	-	-	TRBJ2-5	TGTGCCAGCAGCTTAAGCAGCTCCAGATTAAGAGTGGCCCAGTACTTC	CASSLSSSRLRVAQYF
TRBV6-2/TRBV6-3	TRBD1	-	TRBJ1-1	TGTGCCAGCAGCCGCGTCCCACCGACAGGGGGGACTGAAGCTTTCTTT	CASSRVPPTGGTEAFF
TRBV7-2	-	-	TRBJ2-7	TGTGCCAGCAGCTTCGGCAGGGGGAGGGAGCAGTACTTC	CASSFGRGREQYF
TRBV4-2	-	-	TRBJ2-5	TGTGCCAGCAGCCAAGGAGCCCAGCGGACGGTCCAAGAGACCCAGTACTTC	CASSQGAQRTVQETQYF
TRBV7-9	TRBD2	-	TRBJ2-2	TGTGCCAGCAGCCAAAGGACTAGCGGGAGGAACACCGGGGAGCTGTTTTTT	CASSQRTSGRNTGELFF
TRBV19	-	few	TRBJ1-2	TGTGCCAGTAGTATTGCCGGGCAGCGGGGAAACTATGGCTACACCTTC	CASSIAGQRGNYGYTF
TRBV7-9	-	-	TRBJ1-5	TGTGCCAGCAGCAGGAGGGGTGAGGAGCCCCAGCATTTT	CASSRRGEEPQHF
TRBV7-9	-	-	TRBJ2-5	TGTGCCAGCAGCTTGGCGGAGACCCAGTACTTC	CASSLAETQYF
TRBV19	TRBD2	-	TRBJ2-3	TGTGCCGCGGGGGGGCCAGATACGCAGTATTTT	CAAGGPDTQYF
TRBV7-2	TRBD1	-	TRBJ1-5	TGTGCCAGCAGCGAAGGGGGCAGGGGAGGACAGCCCCAGCATTTT	CASSEGGRGGQPQHF
TRBV19	-	-	TRBJ1-1	TGTGCCAGTAGTACGGACGTGATGAACACTGAAGCTTTCTTT	CASSTDVMNTEAFF
TRBV3-1/TRBV3-2	-	-	TRBJ1-5	TGTGCCAGCACTGGGACGCAGCAGCCCCAGCATTTT	CASTGTQQPQHF
TRBV25-1	-	-	TRBJ1-1	TGTGCCAGCAGTGAATCTAGCGACACTTGGAACACTGAAGCTTTCTTT	CASSESSDTWNTEAFF
TRBV9	-	-	TRBJ2-7	TGTGCCAGCAGCGTAGAGGGGGGAGGGCGCCTCGGAGAGCAGTACTTC	CASSVEGGGRLGEQYF
TRBV7-8	-	-	TRBJ2-1	TGTGCCAGCAGCTATTCGGGCAGTGGCGAAGATGAGCAGTTCTTC	CASSYSGSGEDEQFF
TRBV2	TRBD2	few	TRBJ2-7	TGTGCCAGCTCTAGCGGGGGGAACTACGAGCAGTACTTC	CASSSGGNYEQYF
TRBV29-1	TRBD2	-	TRBJ2-3	TGCAGCGTCTCTGGACTAGCGGGAGGGAAAATCACAGATACGCAGTATTTT	CSVSGLAGGKITDTQYF
TRBV7-2	-	-	TRBJ1-1	TGTGCCAGCAGCTTAGCAGGGCCGAACACTGAAGCTTTCTTT	CASSLAGPNTEAFF
TRBV2	TRBD1	-	TRBJ1-4	TGTGCCAGCAGCTTTACAACAGGGGGCCTGAATGAAAAACTGTTTTTT	CASSFTTGGLNEKLFF